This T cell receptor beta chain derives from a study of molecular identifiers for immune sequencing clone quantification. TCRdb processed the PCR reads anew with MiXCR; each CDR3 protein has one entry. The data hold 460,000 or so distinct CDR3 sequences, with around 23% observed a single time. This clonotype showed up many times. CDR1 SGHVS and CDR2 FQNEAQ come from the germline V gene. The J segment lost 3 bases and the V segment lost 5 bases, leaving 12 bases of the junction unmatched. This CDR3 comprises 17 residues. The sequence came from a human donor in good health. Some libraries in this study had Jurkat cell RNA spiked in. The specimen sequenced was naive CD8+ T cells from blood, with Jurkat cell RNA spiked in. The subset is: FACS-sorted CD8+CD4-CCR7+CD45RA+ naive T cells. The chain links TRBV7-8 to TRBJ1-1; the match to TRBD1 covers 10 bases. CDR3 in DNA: TGTGCCAGCAGCACGTGGGGACAGGGGAGTCTCGACACTGAAGCTTTCTTT. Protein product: CASSTWGQGSLDTEAFF.